These T cell receptor beta chains were read from a single sample in a study of blood T cell repertoires in COVID-19. The repertoire was sequenced with immunoSEQ multiplex PCR; TCRdb's copy has only in-frame clones and lacks some. The sample has about 200,000 clones, about 86% seen once. The sample taken for sequencing was PBMCs or T cells enriched from blood (not recorded which). All receptors come from a woman aged 40 to 50 with acute COVID-19. The CDR3 runs from the conserved cysteine through the conserved F or W. Clone sizes are given selectively: once, few, many, or a class where the clone is expanded.

clone_size: -
v_call: TRBV28
cdr3_aa: CASRPGTHYEQYF

clone_size: -
v_call: TRBV7-9
cdr3_aa: CASSLAGGRGNTEAFF

clone_size: -
v_call: TRBV3-1/TRBV3-2
cdr3_aa: CASGRASYNEQFF

clone_size: -
v_call: TRBV7-6
cdr3_aa: CASSTGDTQYF

clone_size: -
v_call: TRBV3-1/TRBV3-2
cdr3_aa: CASSQAGLKDTSYEQYF

clone_size: few
v_call: TRBV7-9
cdr3_aa: CASSFDRGLAGTGELFF

clone_size: -
v_call: TRBV7-2
cdr3_aa: CASSSPDRAQPQHF

clone_size: -
v_call: TRBV7-2
cdr3_aa: CASSRTSGRASEQFF

clone_size: -
v_call: TRBV29-1
cdr3_aa: CSVGEGLASYNEQFF

clone_size: -
v_call: TRBV7-9
cdr3_aa: CASSIGQQETQYF

clone_size: -
v_call: TRBV18
cdr3_aa: CVSSPGWGRSTEAFF

clone_size: -
v_call: TRBV27
cdr3_aa: CASSPAQASGSTDEQFF

clone_size: -
v_call: TRBV28
cdr3_aa: CASSFGTQYF

clone_size: -
v_call: TRBV7-8
cdr3_aa: CASSQSWGLGYNEQFF